The rows below give T cell receptor beta chains drawn from one sample of a study of T cell responses to AZD1222 COVID-19 vaccine. The protocol was immunoSEQ multiplex PCR, while the TCRdb copy is restricted to in-frame clones and leaves out a portion. The sample has 90,000 to 130,000 clones, around 82% seen once. Here the sequenced sample was peripheral blood, taken on day 0 of AZD1222 vaccination. All receptors derive from an adult in good health. The CDR3 runs from the conserved cysteine through the conserved F or W. Each record gives: clone size, D gene, J gene, V gene, CDR3 protein, CDR3 DNA. The D gene is left open where the match is weak. Size is omitted from some rows. Given values are once, few, many or a class for expanded clones.

.	TRBD1	TRBJ1-4	TRBV19	CASTLPTGSGEKLFF	TGTGCCAGTACACTACCGACAGGGTCGGGAGAAAAACTGTTTTTT
.	.	TRBJ2-1	TRBV6-5	CASSYSVGEQFF	TGTGCCAGCAGTTACAGTGTCGGTGAGCAGTTCTTC
.	.	TRBJ1-1	TRBV19	CASTTLVKGTEAFF	TGTGCCAGTACCACCCTTGTTAAGGGCACTGAAGCTTTCTTT
.	TRBD1	TRBJ1-5	TRBV12-3/TRBV12-4	CASSKGADQPQHF	TGTGCCAGCAGTAAGGGGGCTGATCAGCCCCAGCATTTT
.	.	TRBJ2-5	TRBV29-1	CSVQQGRRETQYF	TGCAGCGTTCAGCAGGGTCGGAGGGAGACCCAGTACTTC
few	.	TRBJ1-1	TRBV12-5	CASGLTSDTIAEAFF	TGTGCTAGTGGTTTGACTTCGGACACGATCGCTGAAGCTTTCTTT
.	TRBD1	TRBJ2-5	TRBV10-3	CAISEDRAGETQYF	TGTGCCATCAGCGAAGACAGGGCTGGTGAGACCCAGTACTTC
once	TRBD1	TRBJ2-2	TRBV5-1	CASSWGQGVGSGELFF	TGCGCCAGCAGCTGGGGACAGGGCGTAGGCTCCGGGGAGCTGTTTTTT
once	.	TRBJ2-7	TRBV11-2	CASGPAETYSYEQYF	TGTGCCAGCGGCCCCGCCGAGACTTACTCCTACGAGCAGTACTTC
.	.	TRBJ1-4	TRBV7-2	CASSPRHSSNEKLFF	TGTGCCAGCAGCCCAAGACACAGTTCTAATGAAAAACTGTTTTTT
.	.	TRBJ1-2	TRBV7-2	CASSSGRTYGYTF	TGTGCCAGCAGCTCAGGACGGACCTATGGCTACACCTTC
.	.	TRBJ1-2	TRBV6-5	CASSPRGRIYGYTF	TGTGCCAGCAGTCCCAGGGGCCGAATTTATGGCTACACCTTC
.	.	TRBJ2-7	TRBV28	CASSYKGEQYF	TGTGCCAGCAGTTATAAGGGCGAGCAGTACTTC
.	.	TRBJ1-2	TRBV5-4	CASSPPYRTSTYGYTF	TGTGCCAGCAGCCCACCCTATAGAACCTCTACTTATGGCTACACCTTC
few	.	TRBJ1-2	TRBV15	CATSRESSGYTF	TGTGCCACCAGCAGAGAGTCCAGTGGCTACACCTTC
.	.	TRBJ2-3	TRBV7-2	CASSPLFGQSTDTQYF	TGTGCCAGCAGCCCCTTATTTGGACAGTCCACAGATACGCAGTATTTT
.	TRBD1	TRBJ2-7	TRBV7-3	CASSTGQRPYEQYF	TGTGCCAGCAGCACGGGACAGAGGCCCTACGAGCAGTACTTC
.	.	TRBJ1-2	TRBV12-3/TRBV12-4	CASRWAGLYGYTF	TGTGCCAGCAGGTGGGCAGGCCTCTATGGCTACACCTTC
.	TRBD1	TRBJ1-3	TRBV30	CAWGTGQAGNTIYF	TGTGCCTGGGGGACCGGACAGGCTGGAAACACCATATATTTT